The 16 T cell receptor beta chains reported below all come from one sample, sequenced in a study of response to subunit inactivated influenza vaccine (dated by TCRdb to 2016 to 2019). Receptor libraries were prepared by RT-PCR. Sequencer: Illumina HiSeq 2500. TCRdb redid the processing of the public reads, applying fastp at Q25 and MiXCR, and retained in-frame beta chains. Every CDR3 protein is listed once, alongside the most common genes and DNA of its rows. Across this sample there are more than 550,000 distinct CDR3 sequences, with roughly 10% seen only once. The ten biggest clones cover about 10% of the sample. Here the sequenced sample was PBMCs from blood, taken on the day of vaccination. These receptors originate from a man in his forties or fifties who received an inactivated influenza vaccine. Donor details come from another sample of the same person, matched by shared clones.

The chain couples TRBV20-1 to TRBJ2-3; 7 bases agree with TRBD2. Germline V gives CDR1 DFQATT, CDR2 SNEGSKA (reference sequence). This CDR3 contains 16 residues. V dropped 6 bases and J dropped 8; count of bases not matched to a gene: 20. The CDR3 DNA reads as TGCAGTGCCGCTCGCGCCGGGCTAGCGGCGGAAGGTACGCAGTATTTT. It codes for CSAARAGLAAEGTQYF.

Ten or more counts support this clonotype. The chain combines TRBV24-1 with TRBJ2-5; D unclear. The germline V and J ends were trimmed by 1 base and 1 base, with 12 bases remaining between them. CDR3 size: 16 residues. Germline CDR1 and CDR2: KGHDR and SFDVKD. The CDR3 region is CATSDFLSGSQETQYF. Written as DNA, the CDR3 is TGTGCCACCAGTGATTTTCTGTCGGGCAGCCAAGAGACCCAGTACTTC.

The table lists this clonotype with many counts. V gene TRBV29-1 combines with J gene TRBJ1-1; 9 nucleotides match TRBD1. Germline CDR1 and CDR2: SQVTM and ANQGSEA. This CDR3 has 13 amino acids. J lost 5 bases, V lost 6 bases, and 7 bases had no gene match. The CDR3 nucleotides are TGCAGCGTGTACAGGGGGCAAGGAACTGAAGCTTTCTTT. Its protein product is CSVYRGQGTEAFF.

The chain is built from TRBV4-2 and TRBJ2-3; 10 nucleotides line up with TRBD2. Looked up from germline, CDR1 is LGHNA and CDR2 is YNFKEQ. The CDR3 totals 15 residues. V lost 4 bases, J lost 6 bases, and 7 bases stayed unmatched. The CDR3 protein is CASSPGSLAGDTQYF. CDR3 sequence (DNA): TGTGCCAGCAGCCCCGGTTCACTAGCGGGGGATACGCAGTATTTT.

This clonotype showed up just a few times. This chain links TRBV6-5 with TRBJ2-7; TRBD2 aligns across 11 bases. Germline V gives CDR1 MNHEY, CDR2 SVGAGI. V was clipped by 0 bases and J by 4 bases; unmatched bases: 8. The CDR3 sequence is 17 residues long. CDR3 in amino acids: CASSYSGLAGGRYEQYF. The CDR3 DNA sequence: TGTGCCAGCAGTTACTCTGGCCTAGCGGGAGGTCGGTACGAGCAGTACTTC.

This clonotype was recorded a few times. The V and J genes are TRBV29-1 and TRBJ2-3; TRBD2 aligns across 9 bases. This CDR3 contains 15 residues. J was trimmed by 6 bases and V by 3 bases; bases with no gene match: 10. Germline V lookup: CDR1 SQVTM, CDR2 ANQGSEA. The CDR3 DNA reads TGCAGCGTTGAGACCCTAGCGGGACGGGGGGATACGCAGTATTTT. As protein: CSVETLAGRGDTQYF.

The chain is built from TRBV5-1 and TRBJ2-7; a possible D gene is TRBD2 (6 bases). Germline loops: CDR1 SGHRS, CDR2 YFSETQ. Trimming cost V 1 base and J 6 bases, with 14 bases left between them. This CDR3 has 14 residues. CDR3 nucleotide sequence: TGCGCCAGCAGCTTGTTGGAGGGGACGCGCGAGCAGTACTTC. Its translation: CASSLLEGTREQYF.

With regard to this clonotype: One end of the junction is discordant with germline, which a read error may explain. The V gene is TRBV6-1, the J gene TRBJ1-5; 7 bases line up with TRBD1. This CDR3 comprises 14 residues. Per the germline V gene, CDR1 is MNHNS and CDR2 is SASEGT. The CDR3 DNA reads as TGTACCAGCAGTCCCATCACAGGGGACCAGCCCCAGCATTTT. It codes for CTSSPITGDQPQHF.

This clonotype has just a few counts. The CDR3 here is CASSVDLNEQYF. The CDR3 DNA reads TGCGCCAGCAGCGTGGACTTAAACGAGCAGTACTTC. This sequence joins TRBV5-1 and TRBJ2-7, with a tentative D call TRBD2 (5 bases). Germline loops: CDR1 SGHRS, CDR2 YFSETQ. Trimming shortened V by 4 bases and J by 5 bases, and 10 bases separated the two germline ends. The length of the CDR3 is 12 residues.

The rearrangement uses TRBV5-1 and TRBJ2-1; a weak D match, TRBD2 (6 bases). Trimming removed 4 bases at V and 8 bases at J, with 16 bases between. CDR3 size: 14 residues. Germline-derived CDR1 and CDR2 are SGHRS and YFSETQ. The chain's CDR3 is CASSLPTGGDEQFF. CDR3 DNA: TGCGCCAGCAGCCTTCCCACCGGAGGGGATGAGCAGTTCTTC.

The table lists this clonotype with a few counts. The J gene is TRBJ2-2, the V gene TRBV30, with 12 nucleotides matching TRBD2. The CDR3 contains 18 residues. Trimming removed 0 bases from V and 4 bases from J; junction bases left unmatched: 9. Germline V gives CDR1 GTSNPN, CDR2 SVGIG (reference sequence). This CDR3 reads CAWSVSLAGGSSTGELFF. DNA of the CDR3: TGTGCCTGGAGTGTAAGCCTAGCGGGGGGGAGTAGCACCGGGGAGCTGTTTTTT.

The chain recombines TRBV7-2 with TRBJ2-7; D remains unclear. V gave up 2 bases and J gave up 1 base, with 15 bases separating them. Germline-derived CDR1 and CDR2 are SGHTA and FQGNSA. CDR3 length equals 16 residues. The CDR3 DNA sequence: TGTGCCAGCAGCTTACGATTTAAGACATATTCCTACGAGCAGTACTTC. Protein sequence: CASSLRFKTYSYEQYF.

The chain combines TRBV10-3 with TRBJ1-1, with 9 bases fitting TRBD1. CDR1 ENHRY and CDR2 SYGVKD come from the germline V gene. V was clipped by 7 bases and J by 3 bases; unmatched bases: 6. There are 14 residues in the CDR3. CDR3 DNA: TGTGCCATCACCGCGGGACAGGGTTACACTGAAGCTTTCTTT. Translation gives CAITAGQGYTEAFF.

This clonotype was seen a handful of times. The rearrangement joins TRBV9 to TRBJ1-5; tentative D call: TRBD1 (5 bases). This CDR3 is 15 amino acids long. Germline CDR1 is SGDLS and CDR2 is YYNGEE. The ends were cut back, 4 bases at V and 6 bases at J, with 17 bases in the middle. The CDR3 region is CASSIDEGKSQPQHF. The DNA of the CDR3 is TGTGCCAGCAGCATAGACGAGGGGAAGAGTCAGCCCCAGCATTTT.

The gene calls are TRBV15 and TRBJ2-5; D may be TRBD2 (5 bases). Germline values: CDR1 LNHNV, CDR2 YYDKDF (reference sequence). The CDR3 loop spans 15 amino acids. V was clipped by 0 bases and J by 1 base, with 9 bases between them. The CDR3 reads CATSREAGSQETQYF. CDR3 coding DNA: TGTGCCACCAGCAGAGAGGCGGGTAGCCAAGAGACCCAGTACTTC.

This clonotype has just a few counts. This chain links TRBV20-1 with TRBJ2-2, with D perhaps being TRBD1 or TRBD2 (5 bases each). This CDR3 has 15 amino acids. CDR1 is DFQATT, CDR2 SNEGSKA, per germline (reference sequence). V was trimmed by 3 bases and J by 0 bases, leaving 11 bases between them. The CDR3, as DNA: TGCAGTGCTAGTACCGGGACCCCGAACACCGGGGAGCTGTTTTTT. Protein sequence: CSASTGTPNTGELFF.